One and the same sample provided the 3 T cell receptor beta chains below, sequenced in a study of T cell responses to AZD1222 COVID-19 vaccine. The method was immunoSEQ multiplex PCR; TCRdb's version includes in-frame clones alone and lacks a portion of them. Of tens of thousands of clones listed, over 75% are singletons. The input for sequencing was peripheral blood, taken on day 0 of AZD1222 vaccination. The origin of the receptors is an adult in good health.

This clone was seen a few times. The rearrangement joins TRBV6-1 to TRBJ1-2, with a weak D call TRBD1 (5 bases). Trimming removed 3 bases from V and 5 bases from J, with 16 bases in between. The CDR3 length is 15 residues. Germline CDR1 and CDR2: MNHNS and SASEGT. CDR3 residues: CASSEGRGAAYGYTF. CDR3 nucleotides: TGTGCCAGCAGTGAGGGACGAGGGGCCGCTTATGGCTACACCTTC.

The genes are TRBV5-1 and TRBJ1-2; 8 positions agree with TRBD1. Germline V gene data show CDR1 as SGHRS and CDR2 as YFSETQ. With 5 bases clipped from V and 4 bases from J, the junction kept 10 bases outside the gene matches. The CDR3 covers 15 residues. The CDR3 DNA follows: TGCGCCAGCAGTTGGATGGACAGGGAGACCTATGGCTACACCTTC. Protein sequence: CASSWMDRETYGYTF.

This sequence joins TRBV6-1 and TRBJ2-5, with a possible D match to TRBD1 (6 bases). V was shortened by 4 bases and J by 4 bases, with 19 bases between the two germline ends. Germline V gene sequence: CDR1 MNHNS, CDR2 SASEGT. This CDR3 is built from 16 residues. DNA for the CDR3: TGTGCCAGCAGTGGTTCGGACAGTTGGGGCATAGAGACCCAGTACTTC. Its protein product is CASSGSDSWGIETQYF.